The text below deals with one T cell receptor beta chain. Its antigen remains unidentified. Germline V gene lookup returns CDR1 SGHAT and CDR2 FQNNGV. CDR3 length: 14 amino acids. V was pared by 4 bases and J by 3 bases, with 3 bases of the junction left unmatched. The unexposed donors gave CD4+ T cells in about 2011-2018, prior to COVID-19. This sample was taken from a study of CD4 T cells in relation to SARS-CoV-2 and coronaviruses. Study-level points and caveats: Memory recall responses, not primary responses primed in culture, are what the assay detects. About 64% of donors had memory CD4+ clonotypes crossrecognizing SARS-CoV-2 and common cold coronavirus spike.

Profiled with immunoSEQ multiplex PCR; TCRdb holds only in-frame clones, not every one. The sample contains tens of thousands of clones, 86% of which appear only once. V and J are TRBV11-2 and TRBJ2-5, with 9 bases lining up with TRBD1. This sequence was found in a human donor in good health. Input material: memory CD4+ T cells from PBMCs. CDR3 amino acids: CASSSRTGEETQYF. The CDR3, as DNA: TGTGCCAGCAGCTCCCGGACAGGGGAAGAGACCCAGTACTTC. The whole variable domain, remainder taken from reference TRBV11-2 and TRBJ2-5, is EAGVAQSPRYKIIEKRQSVAFWCNPISGHATLYWYQQILGQGPKLLIQFQNNGVVDDSQLPKDRFSAERLKGVDSTLKIQPAKLEDSAVYLCASSSRTGEETQYFGPGTRLLVL.